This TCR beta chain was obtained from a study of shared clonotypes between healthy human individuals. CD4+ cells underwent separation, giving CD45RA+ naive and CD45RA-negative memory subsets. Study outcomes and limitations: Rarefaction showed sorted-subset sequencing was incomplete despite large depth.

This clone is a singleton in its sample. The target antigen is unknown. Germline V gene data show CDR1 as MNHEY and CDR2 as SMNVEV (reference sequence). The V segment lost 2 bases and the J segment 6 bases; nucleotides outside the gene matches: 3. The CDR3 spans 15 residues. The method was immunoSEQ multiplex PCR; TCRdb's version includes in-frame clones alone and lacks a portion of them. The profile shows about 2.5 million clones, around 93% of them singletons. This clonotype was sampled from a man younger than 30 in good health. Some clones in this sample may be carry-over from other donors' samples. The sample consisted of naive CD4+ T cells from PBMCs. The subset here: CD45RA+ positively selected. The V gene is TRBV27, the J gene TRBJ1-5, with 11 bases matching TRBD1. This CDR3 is CASSLRTGGGQPQHF. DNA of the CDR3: TGTGCCAGCAGTTTACGGACAGGGGGCGGTCAGCCCCAGCATTTT.